Listed below are T cell receptor beta chains from one sample, sequenced in a study of T-cell reconstitution after alpha-beta-depleted transplantation in children. MiXCR was run by TCRdb on the PCR reads, yielding one entry per CDR3 protein. The sample carries some 150,000 distinct CDR3 sequences, around 8.5% recorded once. Sequencing used PBMCs, mostly from graft donor cells, obtained 180 days after TCRalphabeta/CD19-depleted stem cell transplant. All receptors derive from a female patient aged 2-9 years who had a stem cell transplant for congenital amegakaryocytic thrombocytopenia, so the T cells may come from the graft donor. Both conserved end residues are part of each CDR3. A D gene is named only where the DNA matches it firmly. Where a row states a size, it is once, few, many or the class of an expanded clone; other rows omit it.

d_gene,j_gene,v_gene,abundance,CDR3nt,CDR3aa
TRBD1,TRBJ1-5,TRBV28,many,TGTGCCAGCAGTTCCTTAAACCCTTCGTACAGGGGACTTCAGCCCCAGCATTTT,CASSSLNPSYRGLQPQHF
TRBD2,TRBJ2-5,TRBV29-1,many,TGCAGCGTTGAGGAAGCGGGAGAAGTCCAAGAGACCCAGTACTTC,CSVEEAGEVQETQYF
-,TRBJ1-6,TRBV10-3,many,TGTGCCATCAGTGAGGGGGGCTCCTATAATTCACCCCTCCACTTT,CAISEGGSYNSPLHF
-,TRBJ2-5,TRBV5-1,many,TGCGCCAGCAGCACCCCCAGACCCCTGGGCCAAGAGACCCAGTACTTC,CASSTPRPLGQETQYF
-,TRBJ1-1,TRBV29-1,many,TGCAGCGTTGCCTGGGCCACAAACACTGAAGCTTTCTTT,CSVAWATNTEAFF
-,TRBJ2-3,TRBV29-1,-,TGCAGCGTTGAAGGGAACAGGGTGAGCACAGATACGCAGTATTTT,CSVEGNRVSTDTQYF
-,TRBJ1-1,TRBV3-1,-,TGTGCCAGCAGCCAAGTCTTCGGTCGGGGGAGTATGAACACTGAAGCTTTCTTT,CASSQVFGRGSMNTEAFF
-,TRBJ1-5,TRBV6-5,-,TGTGCCAGCAATCGGGGGGTGAGCAATCAGCCCCAGCATTTT,CASNRGVSNQPQHF
-,TRBJ1-1,TRBV6-5,few,TGTGCCAGCAGTTACACAAGGGAGTCCACTGAAGCTTTCTTT,CASSYTRESTEAFF
TRBD1,TRBJ2-1,TRBV7-9,-,TGTGCCAGCAGCTCCGGCCCTGACAGGGGGAGGTGGTCCTACAATGAGCAGTTCTTC,CASSSGPDRGRWSYNEQFF
-,TRBJ1-1,TRBV5-1,many,TGCGCCAGCAGCTTGGGGCAGACGAACACTGAAGCTTTCTTT,CASSLGQTNTEAFF
-,TRBJ2-3,TRBV7-6,many,TGTGCCAGCAGCTTAGGGACAGAGGGGGATACGCAGTATTTT,CASSLGTEGDTQYF
TRBD2,TRBJ2-7,TRBV20-1,-,TGCAGTGCTAGAGCTGTCCTAGCGGGAGTGTACGAGCAGTACTTC,CSARAVLAGVYEQYF
-,TRBJ2-6,TRBV29-1,few,TGCAGCGCAGCAGGGCCCACTGGGGCCAACGTCCTGACTTTC,CSAAGPTGANVLTF
TRBD1,TRBJ2-2,TRBV11-3,many,TGTGCCAGCAGCTTCGGACAGGGAAGAACCGGGGAGCTGTTTTTT,CASSFGQGRTGELFF
-,TRBJ1-2,TRBV19,many,TGTGCCAGTAGTGCAATTCCGGGACAAGCGGATGGCTACACCTTC,CASSAIPGQADGYTF
TRBD1,TRBJ2-3,TRBV5-1,many,TGCGCCAGCAGCCTGGGACAGACCACAGATACGCAGTATTTT,CASSLGQTTDTQYF
-,TRBJ1-1,TRBV24-1,-,TGTGCCACCAGTGATTTGTCCCGCGGTGAAGCTTTCTTT,CATSDLSRGEAFF
TRBD2,TRBJ2-2,TRBV20-1,many,TGCAGTGCTAGAGATGTAACTAGCGGGGTCAACACCGGGGAGCTGTTTTTT,CSARDVTSGVNTGELFF
TRBD2,TRBJ2-1,TRBV7-3,-,TGTGCCAGCAGCCCCGCCGGGACTAACTCCTACAATGAGCAGTTCTTC,CASSPAGTNSYNEQFF
-,TRBJ2-1,TRBV12-3/TRBV12-4,-,TGTGCCAGCAGTTTAGGGAGGGGGGGAGACAATGAGCAGTTCTTC,CASSLGRGGDNEQFF
-,TRBJ1-5,TRBV28,many,TGTGCCAGCAGTTTAATAGGGCAGGATCAGCCCCAGCATTTT,CASSLIGQDQPQHF
TRBD2,TRBJ2-3,TRBV20-1,many,TGCAGTGCTAGAGATACGGGACTAGCGGATCCAGATACGCAGTATTTT,CSARDTGLADPDTQYF
-,TRBJ1-2,TRBV5-1,few,TGCGCCAGCAGCTTGGGGGTGTCTTTAGCTAACTATGGCTACACCTTC,CASSLGVSLANYGYTF
TRBD2,TRBJ2-5,TRBV5-1,many,TGCGCCAGCAGCCCCAGGACTAGCGGGCTCTATGAGACCCAGTACTTC,CASSPRTSGLYETQYF
TRBD1,TRBJ1-2,TRBV7-9,-,TGTGCCAGCAGCTCGGACAGGGATAAGAATGGCTACACCTTC,CASSSDRDKNGYTF
-,TRBJ2-5,TRBV5-1,-,TGCGCCAGCAGTGGCAGGGAGGAGACCCGGTACTTC,CASSGREETRYF
-,TRBJ1-2,TRBV27,many,TGTGCCAGCAGAACCATTGCAGGCGGGGCGCCCCATGGCTACACCTTC,CASRTIAGGAPHGYTF
-,TRBJ1-1,TRBV5-1,many,TGCGCCAGCAGAGCCGGGACGGTGAACACTGAAGCTTTCTTT,CASRAGTVNTEAFF
-,TRBJ2-7,TRBV18,few,TGTGCCAGCTCACCCAAGCGGGCGGACCCCTACGAGCAGTACTTC,CASSPKRADPYEQYF
-,TRBJ2-3,TRBV4-2,many,TGTGCCAGCAGCCAAGATAGCGGCTCTAGCACAGATACGCAGTATTTT,CASSQDSGSSTDTQYF
-,TRBJ2-5,TRBV4-2,-,TGTGCCAGCAGCCATATATCTGAAGTGCCCCAAGAGACCCAGTACTTC,CASSHISEVPQETQYF
-,TRBJ2-7,TRBV5-6,-,TGTGCCATGGGCGCCGGGATCGCCTCCTACGAGCAGTACTTC,CAMGAGIASYEQYF
TRBD1,TRBJ1-2,TRBV11-1,few,TGTGCCAGCAGCTTAATTATAGGACAGGTGTTATTGGAGACGAACTATGGCTACACCTTC,CASSLIIGQVLLETNYGYTF
TRBD1,TRBJ2-1,TRBV5-1,-,TGCGCCAGCAGCTTCGGGACAGGGATTTTCGATGAGCAGTTCTTC,CASSFGTGIFDEQFF
-,TRBJ2-1,TRBV5-1,many,TGCGCCAGCAGCTTGGATGGGAGCTCCTACAATGAGCAGTTCTTC,CASSLDGSSYNEQFF
-,TRBJ2-5,TRBV5-1,many,TGCGCCAGCAGCTCACGACCGGGGAACCAAGAGACCCAGTACTTC,CASSSRPGNQETQYF
-,TRBJ1-1,TRBV12-3/TRBV12-4,few,TGTGCCAGCAGTTTTATGGGACACAACACTGAAGCTTTCTTT,CASSFMGHNTEAFF
TRBD1,TRBJ2-2,TRBV12-3/TRBV12-4,many,TGTGCCAGCACGGACAGGGCTATCACCGGGGAGCTGTTTTTT,CASTDRAITGELFF
-,TRBJ2-7,TRBV20-1,many,TGCAGTGCTGGGTTAGAGCCCACCTACGAGCAGTACTTC,CSAGLEPTYEQYF
-,TRBJ1-1,TRBV5-1,many,TGCGCCAGCAGCTTTACTCGAGAAAAGAACACTGAAGCTTTCTTT,CASSFTREKNTEAFF
-,TRBJ1-3,TRBV12-3/TRBV12-4,-,TGTGCCAGCAGTTTGGGTCTAGTTCGCTCTGGAAACACCATATATTTT,CASSLGLVRSGNTIYF
TRBD2,TRBJ2-3,TRBV24-1,-,TGTGCCACCAGTGATTGTGGACTAGCGGGGGACACAGATACGCAGTATTTT,CATSDCGLAGDTDTQYF
-,TRBJ2-5,TRBV5-1,-,TGCGCCAGCAGCTCGCCCCAAGAGACCCAGTACTTC,CASSSPQETQYF
-,TRBJ2-4,TRBV11-2,-,TGTGCCAGCCGGGAGTTTGGGGGGCCAAAAAACATTCAGTACTTC,CASREFGGPKNIQYF
-,TRBJ1-6,TRBV5-1,many,TGCGCCAGCAGCTTGGAGGCCTCCTATAATTCACCCCTCCACTTT,CASSLEASYNSPLHF
-,TRBJ2-3,TRBV12-3/TRBV12-4,few,TGTGCCAGCAGTTTCGTTGCGGGGTTGCGCACAGATACGCAGTATTTT,CASSFVAGLRTDTQYF
-,TRBJ1-5,TRBV5-5,-,TGTGCCAGCAGCTTGGTGGGGGGCGCGGGCAATCAGCCCCAGCATTTT,CASSLVGGAGNQPQHF
-,TRBJ1-5,TRBV20-1,few,TGCAGTGCTAGAGAAACACGCGATCAGCCCCAGCATTTT,CSARETRDQPQHF
-,TRBJ2-6,TRBV7-9,-,TGTGCCAGTTTAAGATCTTCCAACGTCCTGACTTTC,CASLRSSNVLTF
TRBD1,TRBJ1-6,TRBV11-2,few,TGTGCCAGCAGCTCCCGACAGGGAGAATATTCACCCCTCCACTTT,CASSSRQGEYSPLHF
TRBD1,TRBJ1-1,TRBV10-3,few,TGTGCCATCAGTTCCGACAGGGAGGGCACTGAAGCTTTCTTT,CAISSDREGTEAFF
-,TRBJ1-6,TRBV28,many,TGTGCCAGCACACCCACTCCGGTCAGACCCCTCCACTTT,CASTPTPVRPLHF
TRBD1,TRBJ2-6,TRBV12-3/TRBV12-4,many,TGTGCCAGCAGATCGGACAGGGTGTTCTCTGGGGCCAACGTCCTGACTTTC,CASRSDRVFSGANVLTF